This record covers a single TCR beta chain. V shed 7 bases, J shed 7 bases, and the junction held 9 bases outside the gene matches. Germline assignment: CDR1 SQVTM and CDR2 ANQGSEA. The CDR3 runs to 13 residues. The data stem from a study of blood T cell repertoires in COVID-19. Study context: Researchers got acute and convalescent COVID-19 samples from the United States, Italy and Spain.

Original handling: How many nucleated cells were present was estimated from reference gene primer amplification. Assay used: immunoSEQ multiplex PCR; TCRdb lists only in-frame clones, some missing. That table furnishes V, J and clone size, whereas the DNA furnished D and trimming. The sample has tens of thousands of clones, 80% to 85% seen once. V usage is TRBV29-1 and J usage is TRBJ1-4, with 7 bases matching TRBD1. Sequenced: peripheral blood. This TCR derives from a man at least 80 years old with acute or convalescent COVID-19. In nucleotides, the CDR3 is TGCAGCGGAAACGACAGGGTGGGTGAAAAACTGTTTTTT. It translates to CSGNDRVGEKLFF.